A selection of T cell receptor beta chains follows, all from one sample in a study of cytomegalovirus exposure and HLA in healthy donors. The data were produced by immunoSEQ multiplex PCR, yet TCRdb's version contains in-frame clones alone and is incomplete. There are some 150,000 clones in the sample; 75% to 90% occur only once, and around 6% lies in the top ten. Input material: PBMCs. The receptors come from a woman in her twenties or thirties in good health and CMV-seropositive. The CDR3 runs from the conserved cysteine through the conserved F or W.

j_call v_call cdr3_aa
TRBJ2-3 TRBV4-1 CASSPSRDGGQGTQYF
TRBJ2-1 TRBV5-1 CASSLGGGGHNEQFF
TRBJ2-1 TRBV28 CASRDRVNHEQFF
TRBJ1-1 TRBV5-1 CASSLDGTGGTEAFF
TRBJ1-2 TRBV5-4 CASSLDLWDTGGYTF
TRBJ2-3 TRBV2 CASNLAGGDTQYF
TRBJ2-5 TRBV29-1 CSVELAGRQETQYF
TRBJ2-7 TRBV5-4 CASSPTGGRPTAYEQYF
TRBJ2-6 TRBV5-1 CASTGTDNVLTF
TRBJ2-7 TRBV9 CASSVGLHTEQYF
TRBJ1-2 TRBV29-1 CSVPGILDGYTF
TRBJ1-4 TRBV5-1 CASSLQGTNEKLFF
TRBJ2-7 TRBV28 CASSFRRHSYEQYF
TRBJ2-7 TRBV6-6 CASSQRGTDFYEQYF
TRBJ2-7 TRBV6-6 CASSYTGGGVLGEQYF
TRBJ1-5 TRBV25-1 CASSLQGNQPQHF
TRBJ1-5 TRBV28 CASSLGQGGQPQHF
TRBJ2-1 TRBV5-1 CASSLSEGQFF
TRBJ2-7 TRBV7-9 CASSLRGYEQYF
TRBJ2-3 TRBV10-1 CASSEESRTHTQYF
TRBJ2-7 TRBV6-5 CASSWTGSSYEQYF
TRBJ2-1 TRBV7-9 CASSHGTSGNNEQFF
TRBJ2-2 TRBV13 CASSPRMEGTGELFF
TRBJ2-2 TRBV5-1 CASSPETSGIHTGELFF
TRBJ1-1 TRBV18 CASSPLQGAREAFF
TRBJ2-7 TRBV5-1 CASSLDPAGFYEQYF
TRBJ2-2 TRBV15 CATSRSVRTPNTGELFF
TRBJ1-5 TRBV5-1 CASSLDSGGNQPQHF
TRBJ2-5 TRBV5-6 CASSGRRVRQETQYF